The T cell receptor (beta chain) under discussion was sequenced for a study of T cell responses to AZD1222 COVID-19 vaccine. Generated by immunoSEQ multiplex PCR, the TCRdb table keeps only in-frame clones and is missing some. Here the sample spans about 17,000 clones, around four fifths being singletons. Study-level findings and limits: Sampling captured repertoires only after the peak T cell response. At study baseline, merely more than 5 AZD1222 recipients were seropositive.

Second-dose groups at about 4 or about 12 weeks were pooled. Comment on this clone: Its antigen remains unknown.

CDR1 and CDR2 (germline): SGHDT, YYEEEE. CDR3 length: 13 residues. J gave up 1 base and V 8 bases, and 2 bases lay outside the gene matches. Sequences were derived from peripheral blood, sampled 28 days after the second AZD1222 dose. This chain joins TRBV5-6 and TRBJ2-3; 9 nucleotides align to TRBD1. This clonotype originated in an adult who received the AZD1222 COVID-19 vaccine. DNA for the CDR3: TGTGCCAGTCGACAGGGGGGCACAGATACGCAGTATTTT. It encodes CASRQGGTDTQYF. The entire variable domain, with the rest obtained from reference TRBV5-6 and TRBJ2-3, is as follows: DAGVTQSPTHLIKTRGQQVTLRCSPKSGHDTVSWYQQALGQGPQFIFQYYEEEERQRGNFPDRFSGHQFPNYSSELNVNALLLGDSALYLCASRQGGTDTQYFGPGTRLTVL.